This record covers a single T cell receptor beta chain. Data came from immunoSEQ multiplex PCR; TCRdb stores just in-frame clones and leaves some out. Of 200,000 to 300,000 clones in the sample, approximately 85% were seen once. The sample originates from a study of blood T cell repertoires in COVID-19. The CDR3 has 14 residues. Germline assignment: CDR1 SGDLS and CDR2 YYNGEE. The V end was cut by 0 bases, the J end by 6 bases, with 9 bases between. Participants came from fewer than 25 US areas, aged about 18 to 95 years. This TCR was recovered from a woman in her 50s with acute COVID-19. The sequencing input was PBMCs or T cells enriched from blood (not recorded which). The chain uses TRBV9 and TRBJ2-2; perhaps TRBD2 as D (5 bases). The CDR3 reads CASSVGGKPGELFF. For the CDR3, the DNA is TGTGCCAGCAGCGTAGGAGGGAAGCCCGGGGAGCTGTTTTTT.